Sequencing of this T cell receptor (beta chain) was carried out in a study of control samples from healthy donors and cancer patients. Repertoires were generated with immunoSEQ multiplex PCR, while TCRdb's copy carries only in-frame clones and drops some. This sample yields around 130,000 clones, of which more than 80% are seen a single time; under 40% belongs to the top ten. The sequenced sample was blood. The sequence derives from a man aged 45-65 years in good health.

The chain's CDR3 is CASSRTGTDAEAFF. Here the CDR3 DNA reads TGTGCCAGCTCACGGACAGGGACGGACGCTGAAGCTTTCTTT. V gene TRBV18 combines with J gene TRBJ1-1, with 8 bases that match TRBD1. The germline gives CDR1 KGHSH, CDR2 LQKENI. J gave up 6 bases and V 4 bases, and 7 bases lay outside the gene matches. The CDR3 length is 14 residues.